This paragraph covers one T cell receptor beta chain sequence. Its antigen is unidentified. The sample originates from a study of T cells after yellow fever vaccination. The study, taken as a whole, reports: Clones that expanded after primary vaccination mostly reappeared after the booster (roughly 97% CD4, about 91% CD8).

CDR3 length: 12 residues. The germline V and J ends were trimmed by 8 bases and 5 bases, with 12 bases remaining between them. CDR1 is LNHDA and CDR2 is SQIVND in the germline V gene (reference sequence). A process of 5'RACE template switching, which added a universal primer site and UMIs, was used to make TCR cDNA. TCRdb independently ran MiXCR on the 5' RACE reads; one entry per CDR3 protein. The sample carries 550,000 to 750,000 distinct CDR3 sequences, roughly 12% recorded once. This sequence originates from a man aged 25-40 years who received the YFV17D yellow fever vaccine. The rearrangement joins TRBV19 to TRBJ1-2; D remains ambiguous. Specimen: PBMCs, collected on the day of the yellow fever booster vaccination. CDR3 protein: CASREGRYGYTF. The CDR3 bases are TGTGCCAGTCGTGAGGGCAGATATGGCTACACCTTC.